This T cell receptor beta chain was sequenced for a study of blood T cell repertoires in COVID-19 (dated by TCRdb to about 2020). Regarding the research as a whole: Samples from collaborators originated in the United States, Italy and Spain and spanned both the acute and convalescent phases of COVID-19. The samples were drawn from two sources: the first 160 participants of the ongoing ImmuneRACE study, and over 1,000 subjects contributed by 6 global collaborators. The material from the prospective study consisted of cDNA or gDNA derived from T cells, B-cell-depleted T cells, or PBMCs. A freely available public database, intended as a resource for researchers studying the immune response to SARS-CoV-2, is where the repertoires were released. HLA class I and class II types, where available, came from metadata supplied by the sample provider rather than from assay-based typing. Deeply sampled blood TCRbeta repertoires from subjects exposed to, actively infected with, or recovered from COVID-19 were included in the dataset. Sample metadata almost always included a de-identified subject ID, COVID-19 status, age in years and sex. The full study reports these points: Clinical and demographic metadata were provided uncurated, with the amount varying by source and participant.

TCRbeta CDR3 regions were amplified from genomic DNA by means of the immunoSEQ Assay, a bias-controlled multiplex PCR. As for how the authors treated the data: The number of nucleated cells in each sample was estimated by amplification of reference gene primers within the assay. Sequence reads were collapsed and filtered to measure the absolute abundance of every unique TCRbeta CDR3 rearrangement. Productive Simpson clonality was computed per sample as the square root of Simpson's diversity index over productive rearrangements. TCRdb obtained this table from immuneACCESS and retained in-frame rearrangements with V and J assigned. These tables miss some clones; where compared with another copy, unresolved V genes account for less than half of the shortfall, and the remainder is unexplained. V, J and clone size reflect that table, while D and trimming were determined from the DNA. This sample holds approximately 270,000 clones; approximately 90% were observed only once. Of the sample, 2.8% falls within the top ten clones.

Participants in the prospective study were enrolled through a virtual design, were aged roughly 18 to 100 years, and lived in roughly 24 United States geographic areas. Cohort assignment in the prospective study relied on participant-reported clinical history from a screening survey and a study questionnaire. A participant counted as exposed if, within 2 weeks of entering the study, that participant had been in contact with someone who had a PCR-confirmed or clinician-diagnosed COVID-19 case. In the prospective study, mobile phlebotomists collected whole blood, serum and a nasopharyngeal or oropharyngeal swab from each participant. Over an approximately 2-month period, participants in the prospective study had the option of providing additional blood draws and questionnaires. Before DNA extraction, blood samples from the prospective study were shipped at room temperature or frozen. From its cysteine to its phenylalanine, the CDR3 spans 15 amino acids. Kept here is only the CDR3 DNA, which spans 45 bases and is read in frame from base 1. V loses 2 bases of germline sequence and J loses 6 bases, and the interval between the two ends is 14 bases. Looking up the germline V gene (reference sequence) yields CDR1 LNHDA and CDR2 SQIVND.

Points on this clone: Its recognized antigen is unknown. No quality values exist for individual bases; no much larger clone is one base distant.

The sample comprised PBMCs or T cells enriched from blood (not recorded which). This chain joins TRBV19 to TRBJ1-5; the D segment could be TRBD1, given 6 matching bases. The clonotype was recovered from a man aged 35-49 years who had been exposed to COVID-19. The DNA reads TGTGCCAGTAGTATACTGGCAGGGGAGAGTCAGCCCCAGCATTTT. It specifies CASSILAGESQPQHF.